The rows below give T cell receptor beta chains drawn from one sample of a study of cytomegalovirus exposure and HLA in healthy donors. The assay was immunoSEQ multiplex PCR, and TCRdb's table has in-frame clones only and misses some. The sample lists approximately 190,000 clones; 70% to 85% were seen once. Sequencing was carried out using PBMCs. The receptors were sampled from a boy aged 2-9 years in good health and CMV-seronegative. The conserved cysteine and the conserved F or W are not part of the CDR3 here.

CDR3 length	V gene	J gene	CDR3 protein
14	TRBV5-1	TRBJ2-7	ASSLAADSSSYEQY
13	TRBV5-4	TRBJ1-4	ASSKAGAVNEKLF
12	TRBV7-2	TRBJ1-5	ASSLGRENQPQH
12	TRBV2	TRBJ1-5	ASSVRVGNQPQH
11	TRBV29-1	TRBJ1-4	SVSGGTNEKLF
13	TRBV4-1	TRBJ1-2	ASSQEIAGSRGYT
9	TRBV6-1	TRBJ2-3	ASSWDTKQY
14	TRBV11-3	TRBJ2-3	ASSPGGLADTDTQY
13	TRBV5-1	TRBJ2-5	ASSPSSGVQETQY
14	TRBV11-2	TRBJ2-6	ASRYDRATGANVLT
13	TRBV6-5	.	ASSYSTSGAYEQY
13	TRBV27	TRBJ1-1	ASSLSVGQGYEAF
14	TRBV4-3	TRBJ1-2	ASSQDLAGPRYGYT
13	TRBV2	TRBJ2-7	ASSRLAGASYEQY
9	TRBV2	TRBJ1-2	ASSGTQGYT
12	TRBV5-4	TRBJ1-6	ASSPTGGHSPLH
14	TRBV28	TRBJ2-1	ASSTPGTAGPNEQF
13	TRBV6-5	TRBJ2-5	ASSYSFWGTETQY
14	TRBV27	TRBJ1-4	ASSLTGPRWDEKLF
16	TRBV10-3	TRBJ1-4	AISERGLGFATNEKLF
11	TRBV5-4	TRBJ2-3	ASSLTAPDTQY
14	TRBV19	TRBJ1-1	ASSDALTGGGTEAF